The 9 T cell receptor beta chains listed next were all sequenced from one sample in a study of beta chain features in type 1 diabetes. Expressed TCRB transcripts got sequenced, as all isolated RNA was reverse transcribed. The table came from immunoSEQ multiplex PCR; TCRdb's copy has only in-frame clones and leaves some out. The table includes 300,000 to 450,000 clones, approximately 12% detected once. The sequencing sample was made of naive CD4+ T cells from blood. The receptor source for this set is a man in his late teens or twenties in good health.

The genes are TRBV6-6 and TRBJ2-3, with a possible D match to TRBD2 (7 bases). Germline V gives CDR1 MNHNY, CDR2 SVGAGI (reference sequence). Trimming removed 2 bases at V and 4 bases at J, with 13 bases between. CDR3 length: 15 residues. The CDR3 region is CASSYPGGAADTQYF. CDR3 DNA sequence: TGTGCCAGCAGTTACCCGGGGGGCGCAGCAGATACGCAGTATTTT.

The chain joins TRBV10-3 to TRBJ1-2, with D possibly TRBD1 on 5 matching bases. Trimming stripped 3 bases from V and 6 bases from J, with 11 bases between. Germline CDR1 is ENHRY and CDR2 is SYGVKD. The CDR3 sequence is 13 residues long. CDR3 residues: CAISDGGVDGYTF. Written as DNA, the CDR3 is TGTGCCATCAGTGATGGAGGGGTTGATGGCTACACCTTC.

This clone was seen only a few times. The gene calls are TRBV7-3 and TRBJ2-1; TRBD1 matches 7 bases. Trimming at V came to 6 bases and at J to 1 base, leaving 9 bases not matched to a gene. Germline CDR1 and CDR2: SGHTA and FQGTGA. The CDR3 sequence is 16 residues long. In DNA, the CDR3 is TGTGCCAGCAGGTTCTCATTGACAGGGTCCTACAATGAGCAGTTCTTC. Translated: CASRFSLTGSYNEQFF.

This clone turned up a few times. The rearrangement links TRBV18 to TRBJ1-1, with 7 bases that match TRBD1. CDR1 is KGHSH, CDR2 LQKENI, per germline. With V trimmed by 5 bases and J by 1 base, 4 bases remained unmatched. This CDR3 has 14 residues. In DNA form, the CDR3 reads TGTGCCAGCTCAGCCGGGACAGCGAACACTGAAGCTTTCTTT. Translating it yields CASSAGTANTEAFF.

This clone occurred a few times. The chain recombines TRBV11-1 with TRBJ2-7; 10 positions match TRBD1. The J segment lost 5 bases and the V segment lost 5 bases, leaving 9 bases of the junction unmatched. This CDR3 has 15 residues. The germline gives CDR1 SGHAT, CDR2 FQDESV (reference sequence). The DNA of the CDR3 is TGTGCCAGCAGCCCGGCGGACAGGGGGATTCACGAGCAGTACTTC. This sequence encodes CASSPADRGIHEQYF. The full variable domain, completed using reference TRBV11-1 and TRBJ2-7, is EAEVAQSPRYKITEKSQAVAFWCDPISGHATLYWYRQILGQGPELLVQFQDESVVDDSQLPKDRFSAERLKGVDSTLKIQPAELGDSAMYLCASSPADRGIHEQYFGPGTRLTVT.

This chain joins TRBV27 and TRBJ2-7; the match to TRBD1 covers 8 bases. The germline V gene has CDR1 MNHEY and CDR2 SMNVEV (reference sequence). V shed 6 bases, J shed 6 bases, and the junction held 10 bases outside the gene matches. There are 14 residues in the CDR3. The CDR3 spells CASRLKDRVGEQYF. The CDR3 DNA reads TGTGCCAGCAGATTAAAGGACAGGGTGGGCGAGCAGTACTTC.

The chain has TRBV30 and TRBJ1-1; D gene ambiguous. The germline V gene has CDR1 GTSNPN and CDR2 SVGIG (reference sequence). Trimming stripped 3 bases from V and 4 bases from J, with 12 bases between. The CDR3 is made up of 13 amino acids. The CDR3 DNA is TGTGCCTGGAGGGTCAGGCTGAGCACTGAAGCTTTCTTT. Protein product: CAWRVRLSTEAFF.

As to this clone: A read error may produce the germline difference seen at one junction end. The CDR3 spells CASSLSLAGGRETQYF. The DNA for the CDR3 is TGTGCTAGCAGCTTATCCCTAGCGGGAGGAAGAGAGACCCAGTACTTC. The rearrangement links TRBV7-7 to TRBJ2-5, with 11 nucleotides matching TRBD2. The CDR3 is 16 residues long. The germline gives CDR1 SSHAT, CDR2 FNYEAQ (reference sequence). Using reference TRBV7-7 and TRBJ2-5 for the parts outside the CDR3, the full variable domain is GAGVSQSPRYKVTKRGQDVTLRCDPISSHATLYWYQQALGQGPEFLTYFNYEAQPDKSGLPSDRFSAERPEGSISTLTIQRTEQRDSAMYRCASSLSLAGGRETQYFGPGTRLLVL.

J is TRBJ1-1 and V is TRBV12-5, with 7 bases that match TRBD1. Germline V gene data show CDR1 as LGHNT and CDR2 as FRNRAP. The CDR3 has 16 amino acids. With V trimmed by 1 base and J by 1 base, 6 bases remained unmatched. The CDR3 DNA follows: TGTGCTAGTGGTTTGGACAGGACAGGCGGGAACACTGAAGCTTTCTTT. It yields the protein CASGLDRTGGNTEAFF. Full variable domain (outside the CDR3, taken from reference TRBV12-5 and TRBJ1-1): DARVTQTPRHKVTEMGQEVTMRCQPILGHNTVFWYRQTMMQGLELLAYFRNRAPLDDSGMPKDRFSAEMPDATLATLKIQPSEPRDSAVYFCASGLDRTGGNTEAFFGQGTRLTVV.